The rows below give T cell receptor beta chains drawn from one sample of a study of Graves' ophthalmopathy and Graves' hyperthyroidism. TCRdb re-derived calls from the multiplex PCR reads in MiXCR, one entry per CDR3 protein. The repertoire holds around 1,200,000 distinct CDR3 sequences, with 35% to 40% as singletons. Material: peripheral blood or thyroid tissue (not recorded which). These receptors were collected from an adult man with Graves' hyperthyroidism. The CDR3 runs from the conserved cysteine through the conserved F or W. The D gene is left open where the match is weak. Rows may omit the clone size; those that give it use once, few, many or a size class.

>TRBD2|TRBJ2-7|TRBV7-2|many
TGTGCCAGCAGCCCCCAGTATGGGACTAGCAGCTTCTACGAGCAGTACTTC
CASSPQYGTSSFYEQYF
>-|TRBJ1-1|TRBV12-3/TRBV12-4|-
TGTGCCAGCAGTTTAGGGTTGGTCACTGAAGCTCTCTTT
CASSLGLVTEALF
>-|TRBJ1-5|TRBV6-5|few
TGTGCCAGCAGTTACGGACGGGCCGGCAATCAGCCCCAGCATTTT
CASSYGRAGNQPQHF
>TRBD1|TRBJ1-2|TRBV7-2|few
TGTGCCAGCAGCTTAGCACAGGGGCGGGTAATCGGCTACACCTTC
CASSLAQGRVIGYTF
>-|TRBJ1-5|TRBV7-2|many
TGTGCCAGCAGCTTAGCCGGGACCCGAACTCAGCCCCAGCATTTT
CASSLAGTRTQPQHF
>-|TRBJ1-1|TRBV4-1|-
TGCGCCAGCAGCCAAGTTGGTACCGATAGGGCTTTCTTT
CASSQVGTDRAFF
>TRBD2|TRBJ2-7|TRBV7-8|-
TGTGCCAGCAGCTTAAGTTGGGAGGGCTCCTACGAGCAGTACTTC
CASSLSWEGSYEQYF
>TRBD1|TRBJ1-2|TRBV7-9|-
TGTGCCAGCAGCGTTAGCGGCAGGGGGGACTATGGCTACACCTTC
CASSVSGRGDYGYTF
>-|TRBJ2-5|TRBV29-1|many
TGCAGCGTTGAAGCAGAGACCCAGTACTTC
CSVEAETQYF
>-|TRBJ1-2|TRBV7-2|many
TGTGCCAGCAGCCAAGAACACGGGCCGCATGGCTACACCTTC
CASSQEHGPHGYTF
>-|TRBJ2-5|TRBV25-1|-
TGTGCCACCTCTGCTTTATACGATCAAGAGACCCAGTACTTC
CATSALYDQETQYF
>TRBD1|TRBJ2-7|TRBV10-2|-
TGTGCCGGCAGTTACGGACAGGGCCCCTACGAGCAGTACTTC
CAGSYGQGPYEQYF
>-|TRBJ2-7|TRBV25-1|many
TGTGCCAGCAGTGTAAAAACGGGGACAGAGCAGTACTTC
CASSVKTGTEQYF
>-|TRBJ2-7|TRBV4-3|few
TGCGCCAGCAGCCAAAGCGTCGCCCGGGAGCAGTACTTC
CASSQSVAREQYF
>TRBD2|TRBJ2-2|TRBV6-5|-
TGTGCCAGCAGTCCCCTAGCGGGGAACACCGGGGAGCTGTCTTGG
CASSPLAGNTGELSW
>-|TRBJ2-7|TRBV5-1|-
TGCGCCAGCAGCTTGCCTAGTGTGTACTTC
CASSLPSVYF
>TRBD1|TRBJ1-6|TRBV18|few
TGTGCCAGCTCAAGACAGGGGGATTATAATTCACCCCTCCACTTT
CASSRQGDYNSPLHF
>-|TRBJ1-4|TRBV9|-
TGTGCCAGCAGCGCCCGGCAACGTGTGAGTAATGAAAAACTGTTTTTT
CASSARQRVSNEKLFF
>-|TRBJ2-7|TRBV12-3/TRBV12-4|few
TGTGCCAGCAGTCGTCACGGGGCCTACGAGCAGTACTTC
CASSRHGAYEQYF
>-|TRBJ2-7|TRBV2|few
TGTGCCAGCAGTGACGGAGGAGGGACCGCCGCCTACGAGCAGTACTTC
CASSDGGGTAAYEQYF
>-|TRBJ1-1|TRBV25-1|many
TGTGCCAGCAGTGCCAGTATCAGCACGAACACTGAAGCTTTCTTT
CASSASISTNTEAFF
>-|TRBJ2-5|TRBV29-1|-
TGCAGCTCCCGTGCAGGATGGGAGACCCAGTACTTC
CSSRAGWETQYF
>-|TRBJ2-5|TRBV29-1|once
TGCAGCGTTGAAAGGTCTGGGAAAGAGACCCAGTACTTC
CSVERSGKETQYF
>-|TRBJ2-5|TRBV2|many
TGTGCCAGCAGCCAGGGGGAGGGAGAGACCCAGTACTTC
CASSQGEGETQYF
>-|TRBJ1-3|TRBV7-6|-
TGTGCCAGCAGCCGAGGGGGGGGGAGCCAAGATCTAGGTAACACCATATATTTT
CASSRGGGSQDLGNTIYF
>-|TRBJ1-2|TRBV12-3/TRBV12-4|-
TGTGCCAGCAGTACCTCTTTCGGGGTGGGGGGCTACACCTTC
CASSTSFGVGGYTF
>TRBD1|TRBJ1-2|TRBV9|-
TGTGCTAGAGACGGGACAGGGCATACTTCCTATGGCTACACCTTC
CARDGTGHTSYGYTF
>-|TRBJ1-2|TRBV20-1|-
TGCAGGCCGGGGGGCCAGGCATATGGCTACACCTTC
CRPGGQAYGYTF
>TRBD1|TRBJ2-5|TRBV7-9|many
TGTGCCAGCAGCGGGACAGGGGGCGCGGAGACCCAGTACTTC
CASSGTGGAETQYF